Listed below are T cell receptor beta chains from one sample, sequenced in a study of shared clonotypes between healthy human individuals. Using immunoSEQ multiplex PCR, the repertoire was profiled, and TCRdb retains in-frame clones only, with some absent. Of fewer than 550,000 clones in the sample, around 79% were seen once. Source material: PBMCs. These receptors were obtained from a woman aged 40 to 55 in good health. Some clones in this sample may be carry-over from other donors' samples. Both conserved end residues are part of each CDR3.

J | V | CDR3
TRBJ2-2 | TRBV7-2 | CASSREGELFF
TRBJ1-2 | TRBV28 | CASSLLGYYGYTF
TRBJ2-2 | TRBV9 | CASSALADQNTGELFF
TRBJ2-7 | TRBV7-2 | CASSLAGASPYEQYF
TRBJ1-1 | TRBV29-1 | CSAQFTEAFF
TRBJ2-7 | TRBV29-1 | CSVKELPYEQYF
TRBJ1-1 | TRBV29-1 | CSVEVGRAFF
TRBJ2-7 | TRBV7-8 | CASSQTHASLYEQYF
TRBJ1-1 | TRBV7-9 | CASILANTEAFF
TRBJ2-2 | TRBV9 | CASSVGWEGLELFF
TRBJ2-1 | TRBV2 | CASSEEPGTSVDEQFF
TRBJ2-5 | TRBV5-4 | CASSPQGSQETQYF
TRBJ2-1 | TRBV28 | CASRQGGNEQFF
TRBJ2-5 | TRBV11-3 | CASSLGQGAGAGDETQYF
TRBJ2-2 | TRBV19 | CASSVYRDTGELFF
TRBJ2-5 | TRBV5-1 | CASSNEASGPQETQYF
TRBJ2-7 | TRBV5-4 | CASSEDPGTVTYEQYF
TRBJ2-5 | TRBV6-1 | CASKLGQETQYF
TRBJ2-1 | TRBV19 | CASQGSSYNEQFF
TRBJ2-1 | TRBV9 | CASSADSYNEQFF
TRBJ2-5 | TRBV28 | CASSPIWGGSQETQYF
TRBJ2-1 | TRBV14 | CASSRSGGLAGVRNEQFF
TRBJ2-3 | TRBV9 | CASSVGGLAGVSDTQYF
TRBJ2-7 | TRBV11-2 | CASSFAGSSYEQYF
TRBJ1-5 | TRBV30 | CAWSGQARYQPQHF
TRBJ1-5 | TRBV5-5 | CASSLGTQVNQPQHF
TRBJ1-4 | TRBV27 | CASSLYTGAGKLFF
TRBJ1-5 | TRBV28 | CASFRDTYQPQHF
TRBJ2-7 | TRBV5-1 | CASSPGTGASYEQYF
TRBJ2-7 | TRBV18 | CASSPGTQLASYEQYF
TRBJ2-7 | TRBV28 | CASSLRGRVIEQYF
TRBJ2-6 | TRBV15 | CATSRDRIGSGANVLTF
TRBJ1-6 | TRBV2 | CASSVGDSPLHF
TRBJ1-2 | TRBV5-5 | CASSLAASGYGYTF
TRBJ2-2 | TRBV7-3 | CASSPRQAPITGELFF
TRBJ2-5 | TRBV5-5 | CASSQPGPGETQYF
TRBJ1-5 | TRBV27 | CASSARVSNQPQHF
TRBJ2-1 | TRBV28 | CASSGRMAPTEQFF
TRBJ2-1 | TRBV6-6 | CASATIGLARPNEQFF
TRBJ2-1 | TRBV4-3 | CASSQDSGSSYNEQFF
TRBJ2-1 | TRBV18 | CASSPSLAGASDEQFF
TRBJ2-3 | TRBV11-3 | CASSLGVAGADTQYF